Detailed here is one TCR beta chain. The antigen is unknown. Sequencing of TCR beta was carried out in blood CD8+ and CD4+ T cells. Negative isolation was used for CD8+ and CD4+ T cells, and FACS enrichment was applied to TEMRA cells. RNA was extracted with the RNeasy kit, and a quantity of about 0.45 to 1 ug was reverse transcribed using random hexamers. TCR beta CDR3 was amplified by immunoSEQ multiplex PCR. This amplification extended across 54 Vbeta and 13 Jbeta segments. TCRdb analysed the immunoSEQ multiplex PCR reads with MiXCR anew, one entry per CDR3 protein. This sample has some 200,000 distinct CDR3 sequences, with roughly 90% found just once. This record comes from a study of CD8 T cells in Susac syndrome. General study findings and limits: It was acknowledged by the study that relatively few individuals were included in its TCR sequencing and HLA analysis.

The germline V and J ends were trimmed by 0 bases and 5 bases, with 14 bases remaining between them. The CDR3 runs 15 residues. CDR1 is LGHDT, CDR2 YNNKEL, per germline (reference sequence). This rearrangement joins TRBV3-1 to TRBJ2-7; D not resolved. The sample comprised CD8+ T cells from PBMCs. This TCR came from a human donor with multiple sclerosis. CDR3 DNA sequence: TGTGCCAGCAGCCAAGAACCCAACAGCCTCGACGAGCAGTACTTC. Protein sequence: CASSQEPNSLDEQYF.